The clone carrying this T cell receptor (beta chain) was seen a few times. Its cognate antigen is unknown. This record comes from a study of cytomegalovirus exposure and HLA in healthy donors. Points from the study as a whole: Later analysis indicated greater clonal expansion among HLA-associated TCR beta chains than among equally common other chains.

13 Jbeta primers and 60 Vbeta primers were used for the PCR. Generated by immunoSEQ multiplex PCR, the TCRdb table keeps only in-frame clones and is missing some. The sample shows about 150,000 clones, approximately 60% of them seen only once. Sequenced input: PBMCs. The clonotype originates from a woman between 55 and 75 years old in good health and CMV-seropositive.

The CDR3 sequence: CASSWVRGQGTEAFF. The CDR3 DNA sequence: TGCGCCAGCAGCTGGGTGCGGGGGCAAGGGACTGAAGCTTTCTTT. The chain employs TRBV5-1 and TRBJ1-1, with D possibly TRBD1 on 6 matching bases. The CDR3 has 15 residues. V was trimmed by 3 bases and J by 5 bases, leaving 17 bases between them. Germline values: CDR1 SGHRS, CDR2 YFSETQ.